Below, 14 T cell receptor beta chains from the same sample are listed, as sequenced in a study of OX40 agonist ivuxolimab in advanced cancers. TCRdb's table, derived via immunoSEQ multiplex PCR, lists solely in-frame clones and lacks some. Altogether tens of thousands of clones are present, 83% being singletons, with the ten largest covering more than 15%. Sequences were derived from CD4+ or CD8+ T cells sorted from blood, sampled in a trial of the OX40 agonist ivuxolimab. These receptors were obtained from an adult with an advanced solid tumor such as melanoma, head and neck, liver or kidney cancer.

The table lists this clone with a count of one. J is TRBJ1-2 and V is TRBV27; TRBD1 aligns across 7 bases. V lost 3 bases, J lost 8 bases, and 6 bases stayed unmatched. CDR3 size: 13 residues. Germline V CDR1 and CDR2: MNHEY, SMNVEV (reference sequence). The CDR3 bases are TGTGCCAGCAGTTTTACAGGGGCGGGCGGCTACACCTTC. Translated, it gives CASSFTGAGGYTF.

This chain links TRBV7-8 with TRBJ2-2, with TRBD1 identical over 11 bases. The CDR3 sequence is 15 residues long. Germline V gene sequence: CDR1 SGHVS, CDR2 FQNEAQ. V lost 6 bases and J lost 5; bases outside the gene matches: 5. The CDR3 reads CASSLDRGQTGELFF. The CDR3 DNA is TGTGCCAGCAGTTTGGACAGGGGGCAAACCGGGGAGCTGTTTTTT.

This chain uses TRBV27 with TRBJ2-1, with TRBD2 matching over 12 bases. Looked up from germline, CDR1 is MNHEY and CDR2 is SMNVEV (reference sequence). There are 14 residues in the CDR3. The trim removed 5 bases at V and 7 bases at J, leaving 3 bases unmatched. The CDR3: CASSPLAGGNEQFF. The CDR3, as DNA: TGTGCCAGCAGTCCTCTAGCGGGGGGGAATGAGCAGTTCTTC.

V is TRBV7-8 and J is TRBJ2-3, with D possibly matching TRBD2 (7 bases). Trimming removed 2 bases from V and 2 bases from J, with 14 bases in between. The CDR3 runs to 16 residues. Germline values: CDR1 SGHVS, CDR2 FQNEAQ. The CDR3 loop is CASSLYTGGHTDTQYF. The CDR3 region has the DNA TGTGCCAGCAGCTTATATACGGGGGGCCACACAGATACGCAGTATTTT.

The chain joins TRBV9 to TRBJ1-2; 7 bases are shared with TRBD1. J lost 7 bases, V lost 5 bases, and 17 bases had no gene match. This CDR3 spans 16 amino acids. Germline V gene sequence: CDR1 SGDLS, CDR2 YYNGEE. This chain's CDR3 is CASSVHDRDPFAGYTF. The CDR3 DNA reads TGTGCCAGCAGTGTGCACGACAGGGACCCTTTCGCTGGCTACACCTTC.

V gene TRBV28 combines with J gene TRBJ1-1; 7 bases map to TRBD1. CDR1 is MDHEN, CDR2 SYDVKM, per germline. The V and J ends lost 4 bases and 7 bases, in that order; junction bases with no gene match: 12. The CDR3 is 15 amino acids. The CDR3 is CASSSWTGTENEAFF. The CDR3 nucleotides read TGTGCCAGCAGTTCCTGGACCGGGACAGAGAATGAAGCTTTCTTT.

This rearrangement joins TRBV27 to TRBJ2-7; 7 bases are a match to TRBD2. V lost 6 bases to trimming and J lost 2 bases; unmatched junction nucleotides: 7. The germline V gene has CDR1 MNHEY and CDR2 SMNVEV (reference sequence). The CDR3 has 14 amino acids. CDR3 nucleotide sequence: TGTGCCAGCAGAACAGCGGGGCAGGCCTACGAGCAGTACTTC. This codes for CASRTAGQAYEQYF.

The chain joins TRBV6-1 to TRBJ2-3; D assignment may be TRBD1 or TRBD2 (5 bases each). V lost 3 bases, J lost 1 base, and 11 bases lay in between. The CDR3 loop spans 15 amino acids. From germline, CDR1 is MNHNS and CDR2 SASEGT. This CDR3 is CASSDGGYGTDTQYF. The CDR3, as DNA: TGTGCCAGCAGTGATGGGGGATATGGCACAGATACGCAGTATTTT.

J is TRBJ1-1 and V is TRBV7-9; D not certain. V lost 0 bases and J lost 4, with 3 bases in between. The CDR3 spans 12 residues. Germline CDR1 is SEHNR and CDR2 is FQNEAQ (reference sequence). Written as DNA, the CDR3 is TGTGCCAGCAGCTTAGCTGTCACTGAAGCTTTCTTT. This translates into CASSLAVTEAFF.

The chain links TRBV5-4 to TRBJ2-6, with no clear D. Per germline, CDR1 SGHNT and CDR2 YYREEE (reference sequence). The ends were cut back, 2 bases at V and 2 bases at J, with 14 bases in the middle. This CDR3 contains 17 residues. This CDR3 is CASSFATAPTGANVLTF. The CDR3 coding sequence is TGTGCCAGCAGCTTCGCCACGGCGCCGACTGGGGCCAACGTCCTGACTTTC.

This clone was picked up one time. The chain has TRBV6-6 and TRBJ2-1; unclear D gene. This CDR3 has 12 amino acids. CDR1 MNHNY and CDR2 SVGAGI come from the germline V gene (reference sequence). V shed 2 bases and J shed 4 bases, with 3 bases lying between them. The CDR3 region has the DNA TGTGCCAGCAGTTACGGATACAATGAGCAGTTCTTC. It specifies CASSYGYNEQFF.

This clone was observed once. V usage is TRBV19 and J usage is TRBJ1-1, with 7 bases identical to TRBD1. The CDR3 is 14 amino acids. Germline CDR1 and CDR2: LNHDA and SQIVND (reference sequence). The V gene end was trimmed by 7 bases and the J gene end by 0 bases; junction bases not matched to a gene: 5. CDR3 nucleotides: TGTGCCAGTACCACAGGGGTTATGAACACTGAAGCTTTCTTT. This gives the protein CASTTGVMNTEAFF.

The V gene is TRBV28, the J gene TRBJ2-3; TRBD1 aligns across 7 bases. Germline values: CDR1 MDHEN, CDR2 SYDVKM. V shed 7 bases, J shed 1 base, and the junction held 8 bases outside the gene matches. This CDR3 has 15 amino acids. DNA of the CDR3: TGTGCCAGCAATCTGGACAGGCACGGCACAGATACGCAGTATTTT. Protein sequence: CASNLDRHGTDTQYF.

This chain links TRBV7-2 with TRBJ2-5, with 7 positions matching TRBD2. CDR1 SGHTA and CDR2 FQGNSA come from the germline V gene. This CDR3 spans 15 amino acids. J was trimmed by 2 bases and V by 5 bases; bases with no gene match: 8. Here the CDR3 DNA reads TGTGCCAGCAGCGGGGGGGTAGCGCAACAAGAGACCCAGTACTTC. This gives the protein CASSGGVAQQETQYF.